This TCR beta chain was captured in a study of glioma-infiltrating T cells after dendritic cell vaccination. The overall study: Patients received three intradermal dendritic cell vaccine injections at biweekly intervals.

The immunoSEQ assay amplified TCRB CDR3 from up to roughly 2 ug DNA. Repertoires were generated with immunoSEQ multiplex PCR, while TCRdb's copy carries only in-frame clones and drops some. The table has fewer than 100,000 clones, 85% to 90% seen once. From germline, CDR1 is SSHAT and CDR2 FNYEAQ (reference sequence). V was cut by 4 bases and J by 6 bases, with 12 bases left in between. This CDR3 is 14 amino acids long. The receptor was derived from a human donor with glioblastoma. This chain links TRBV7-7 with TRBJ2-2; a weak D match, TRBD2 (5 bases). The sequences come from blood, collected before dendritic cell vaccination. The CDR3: CASSSGVGAGELFF. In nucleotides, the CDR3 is TGTGCCAGCAGCTCCGGGGTGGGCGCCGGGGAGCTGTTTTTT.